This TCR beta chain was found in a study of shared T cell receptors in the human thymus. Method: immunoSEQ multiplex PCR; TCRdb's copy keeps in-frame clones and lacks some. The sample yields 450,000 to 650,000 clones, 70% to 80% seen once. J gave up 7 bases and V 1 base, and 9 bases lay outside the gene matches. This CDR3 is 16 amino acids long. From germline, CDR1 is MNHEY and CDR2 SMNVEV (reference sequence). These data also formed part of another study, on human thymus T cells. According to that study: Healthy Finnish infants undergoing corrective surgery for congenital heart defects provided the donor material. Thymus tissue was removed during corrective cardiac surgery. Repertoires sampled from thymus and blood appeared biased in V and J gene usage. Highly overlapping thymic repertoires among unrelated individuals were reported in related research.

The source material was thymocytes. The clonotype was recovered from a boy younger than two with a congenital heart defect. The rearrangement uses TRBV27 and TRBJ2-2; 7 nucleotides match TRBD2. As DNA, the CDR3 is TGTGCCAGCAGTTTATACGGCGGGAGTGTTAACGGGGAGCTGTTTTTT. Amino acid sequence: CASSLYGGSVNGELFF.